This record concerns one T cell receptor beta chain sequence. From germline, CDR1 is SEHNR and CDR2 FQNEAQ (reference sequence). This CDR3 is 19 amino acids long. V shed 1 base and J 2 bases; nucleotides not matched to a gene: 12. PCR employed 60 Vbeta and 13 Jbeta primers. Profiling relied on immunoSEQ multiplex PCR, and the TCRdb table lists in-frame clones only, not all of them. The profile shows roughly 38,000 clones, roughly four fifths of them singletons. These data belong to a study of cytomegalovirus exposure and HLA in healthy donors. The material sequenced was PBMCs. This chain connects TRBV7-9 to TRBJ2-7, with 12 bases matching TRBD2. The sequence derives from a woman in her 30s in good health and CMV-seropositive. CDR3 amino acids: CASSLVPSGGAGGAYEQYF. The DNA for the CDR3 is TGTGCCAGCAGCTTAGTACCTAGCGGGGGGGCCGGGGGTGCCTACGAGCAGTACTTC.